This T cell receptor beta chain stems from a study of cytomegalovirus exposure and HLA in healthy donors. For this clone: Its target is not known.

V lost 5 bases, J lost 4 bases, and 5 bases stayed unmatched. Looked up from germline, CDR1 is SNHLY and CDR2 is FYNNEI. This CDR3 is 13 amino acids long. The PCR was carried out with 60 Vbeta primers and 13 Jbeta primers. Repertoires were generated with immunoSEQ multiplex PCR, while TCRdb's copy carries only in-frame clones and drops some. The sample contains roughly 48,000 clones, about two thirds of which appear only once. Study outcomes and limitations: It was approximately 150 TCR beta chains that were listed as cytomegalovirus-associated. Using a false discovery rate of 0.05, a later analysis showed that 15,000 to 20,000 TCR beta sequences were associated with HLA alleles.

Sequenced material: PBMCs. The chain links TRBV2 to TRBJ2-7, with TRBD1 matching over 7 bases. This receptor was obtained from a woman aged 25 to 39 in good health and CMV-seronegative. CDR3 region: CASSIRGKYEQYF. CDR3 nucleotide sequence: TGTGCCAGCAGTATCAGGGGGAAATACGAGCAGTACTTC.